This T cell receptor beta chain came from a study of tumor and adjacent non-tumor tissue in lung cancer. Details on this clonotype: At one end the junction does not follow the germline gene, possibly because of a read error.

This sample's RNA came from whole unsorted tissue. A modified ARM-PCR protocol with three rounds of nested PCR amplified TCRbeta. TCRdb ran MiXCR on the multiplex PCR reads and lists one entry per CDR3 protein. This sample has over 130,000 distinct CDR3 sequences, with about 71% found just once. This CDR3 region has 13 residues. Germline CDR1 reads ENHRY; CDR2 reads SYGVKD. This TCR came from a man between 60 and 75 years old with small cell lung cancer. The chain combines TRBV10-3 with TRBJ2-1; D unclear. Material for sequencing was lung tumor tissue. For the CDR3, the DNA is TGTGCCATCTCCTGGCCCAAGTACAATGAGCAGCTCTTC. The encoded protein is CAISWPKYNEQLF.